This T cell receptor (beta chain) derives from a study of CD8+ T cells in alopecia areata. Treatment noted: oral pan-JAK inhibitor, 5-10 mg twice daily. Punch biopsies of lesional scalp, plus peripheral blood, were taken from alopecia areata patients. Using a FACSAria, the CD4+ and CD8+ T cells were sorted from the PBMCs. From germline, CDR1 is MGHDK and CDR2 SYGVNS. The CDR3 consists of 11 residues. Deletions cut 3 bases from V and 7 bases from J, with 4 bases between. On this clone: Its antigen remains unknown.

Study results and caveats: Higher clonality was seen in lesional scalp than in normal scalp, especially in alopecia totalis/universalis. Numerous clones, expanded in lesions, remained in scalp and blood during tofacitinib.

Extracted from the samples, RNA was reverse transcribed into cDNA to serve as the sequencing template. Generated by immunoSEQ multiplex PCR, the TCRdb table keeps only in-frame clones and is missing some. The table lists about 140,000 clones, around 83% of them singletons, with 13% in the top ten. The V gene is TRBV25-1, the J gene TRBJ2-1; D not resolved. The sequencing here drew on CD8+ T cells sorted from blood, taken at week 4, from a patient treated with tofacitinib. This receptor was obtained from a human donor with alopecia areata. In DNA, the CDR3 is TGTGCCAGCAGTGACGGGAATGAGCAGTTCTTC. This translates into CASSDGNEQFF.